The rows below give T cell receptor beta chains drawn from one sample of a study of T cell responses to AZD1222 COVID-19 vaccine. Only in-frame clones appear in the TCRdb table, and some are missing; sequencing was by immunoSEQ multiplex PCR. The data show about 150,000 clones, 85% to 90% seen once. Material: peripheral blood, obtained 28 days after the second AZD1222 dose. The origin of the receptors is an adult who received the AZD1222 COVID-19 vaccine. Each CDR3 is given without its conserved first and last residue. Each record gives: V gene, J gene, clone size, CDR3 protein. The size of a clone is reported for some rows only, either as once, few or many, or as a class for expanded clones.

V gene: TRBV28
J gene: TRBJ1-4
clone size: once
CDR3 protein: ASSFDRVVEKLF

V gene: TRBV5-6
J gene: TRBJ1-5
clone size: -
CDR3 protein: ASSLVGGAQPQH

V gene: TRBV5-4
J gene: TRBJ2-1
clone size: -
CDR3 protein: ASSLALARSEQF

V gene: TRBV18
J gene: TRBJ2-5
clone size: -
CDR3 protein: ASSPLQGKETQY

V gene: TRBV6-2/TRBV6-3
J gene: TRBJ2-5
clone size: -
CDR3 protein: ASSYRPYPGQGETQY

V gene: TRBV12-3/TRBV12-4
J gene: TRBJ1-6
clone size: -
CDR3 protein: ASSLRGERPLH

V gene: TRBV30
J gene: TRBJ1-1
clone size: -
CDR3 protein: AWSVPGGMTEAF

V gene: TRBV5-1
J gene: TRBJ2-1
clone size: -
CDR3 protein: ASSLVANEQF

V gene: TRBV24-1
J gene: TRBJ1-2
clone size: -
CDR3 protein: ATSDFREGYT

V gene: TRBV28
J gene: TRBJ2-6
clone size: -
CDR3 protein: ASSYSGTGANVLT

V gene: TRBV7-2
J gene: TRBJ2-3
clone size: -
CDR3 protein: ASSSVGRARDTQY

V gene: TRBV19
J gene: TRBJ1-3
clone size: -
CDR3 protein: ASSIYKSSGNTIY

V gene: TRBV9
J gene: TRBJ1-6
clone size: -
CDR3 protein: ASSDHRANNSPLH

V gene: TRBV28
J gene: TRBJ2-6
clone size: few
CDR3 protein: ASSLIAGANVLT

V gene: TRBV11-2
J gene: TRBJ2-7
clone size: few
CDR3 protein: ASTEAGVPVYEQY

V gene: TRBV5-1
J gene: TRBJ1-2
clone size: -
CDR3 protein: ASSLAGDKNYGYT

V gene: TRBV19
J gene: TRBJ1-6
clone size: -
CDR3 protein: ASSSGQEYNSPLH

V gene: TRBV20-1
J gene: TRBJ2-1
clone size: -
CDR3 protein: SAEYNEQF

V gene: TRBV29-1
J gene: TRBJ1-2
clone size: -
CDR3 protein: SVEDGILGYGYT

V gene: TRBV5-1
J gene: TRBJ1-1
clone size: -
CDR3 protein: ASSLGQASAYTEAF

V gene: TRBV7-9
J gene: TRBJ2-3
clone size: few
CDR3 protein: ASSLLQGVFTDTQY

V gene: TRBV4-2
J gene: TRBJ2-5
clone size: -
CDR3 protein: ASSDRKETQY

V gene: TRBV12-3/TRBV12-4
J gene: TRBJ2-7
clone size: -
CDR3 protein: ASSKRNRGEQY

V gene: TRBV28
J gene: TRBJ2-7
clone size: -
CDR3 protein: ATGGRLAGVNYEQY

V gene: TRBV6-8
J gene: TRBJ1-5
clone size: -
CDR3 protein: ASSYSRSRGQPQH

V gene: TRBV24-1
J gene: TRBJ2-5
clone size: -
CDR3 protein: ATSDPGTPGETQY

V gene: TRBV24-1
J gene: TRBJ2-3
clone size: -
CDR3 protein: ATSEPGTGGYPTDTQY

V gene: TRBV7-2
J gene: TRBJ1-3
clone size: -
CDR3 protein: ASSRDGRSGNTIY

V gene: TRBV12-3/TRBV12-4
J gene: TRBJ2-1
clone size: -
CDR3 protein: ASSSPYNEQF

V gene: TRBV9
J gene: TRBJ1-2
clone size: few
CDR3 protein: ASSVAFSAYYGYT

V gene: TRBV9
J gene: TRBJ2-1
clone size: -
CDR3 protein: ASSRSTGRTYNEQF

V gene: TRBV6-2/TRBV6-3
J gene: TRBJ2-2
clone size: -
CDR3 protein: ASSYLGRTGELF

V gene: TRBV4-3
J gene: TRBJ2-1
clone size: -
CDR3 protein: ASSQEGIYNEQF

V gene: TRBV5-1
J gene: TRBJ1-6
clone size: few
CDR3 protein: ASSSTGSNSPLH

V gene: TRBV7-2
J gene: TRBJ1-4
clone size: -
CDR3 protein: ASSLSAGTGGEKLF

V gene: TRBV7-2
J gene: TRBJ1-5
clone size: -
CDR3 protein: ASSFRQGWNQPQH

V gene: TRBV28
J gene: TRBJ1-2
clone size: -
CDR3 protein: ASSFLPGQYGYT

V gene: TRBV7-7
J gene: TRBJ2-1
clone size: -
CDR3 protein: ASSLGLPSSYNEQF

V gene: TRBV14
J gene: TRBJ2-1
clone size: -
CDR3 protein: ASSLVTGGRYNEQF

V gene: TRBV18
J gene: TRBJ2-2
clone size: few
CDR3 protein: ASSPVTGELF

V gene: TRBV3-1/TRBV3-2
J gene: TRBJ1-2
clone size: -
CDR3 protein: ASSQEGTGGYT

V gene: TRBV14
J gene: TRBJ2-3
clone size: -
CDR3 protein: ASSQVPTHTQY

V gene: TRBV7-8
J gene: TRBJ2-7
clone size: -
CDR3 protein: ASSSQLGLAATYEQY

V gene: TRBV6-6
J gene: TRBJ2-4
clone size: -
CDR3 protein: ASSNPAVAKNIQY

V gene: TRBV28
J gene: TRBJ2-7
clone size: -
CDR3 protein: AIEGRYEQY

V gene: TRBV12-2
J gene: TRBJ2-1
clone size: -
CDR3 protein: ASRLFKGLADNEQF

V gene: TRBV18
J gene: TRBJ2-7
clone size: once
CDR3 protein: ASSQKQESYEQY

V gene: TRBV19
J gene: TRBJ2-1
clone size: -
CDR3 protein: ASSTLVLASSYNEQF

V gene: TRBV24-1
J gene: TRBJ2-7
clone size: few
CDR3 protein: ATSDRQNEQY

V gene: TRBV7-2
J gene: TRBJ2-7
clone size: -
CDR3 protein: ASSSGGGTTQY

V gene: TRBV3-1/TRBV3-2
J gene: TRBJ2-5
clone size: -
CDR3 protein: ASSLRLAGGPGTQY

V gene: TRBV6-2/TRBV6-3
J gene: TRBJ2-7
clone size: -
CDR3 protein: ASSYRAATYEQY

V gene: TRBV7-2
J gene: TRBJ2-2
clone size: -
CDR3 protein: ASHPGQGTGELF